Listed below are T cell receptor beta chains from one sample, sequenced in a study of spatial heterogeneity in lung cancer. MiXCR, run by TCRdb on the 5' RACE reads, gives a single entry per CDR3 protein. The profile shows about 5,800 distinct CDR3 sequences, roughly an eighth of them singletons. The sequencing here drew on normal lung tissue next to the tumor, taken at surgery. The origin of the receptors is a female donor with early-stage non-small cell lung cancer. Both conserved end residues are part of each CDR3. The order of the fields is CDR3 length, clone size, D gene, J gene, V gene, CDR3 protein, CDR3 DNA. The D gene is left open where the match is weak. Where a row states a size, it is once, few, many or the class of an expanded clone; other rows omit it.

16,many,.,TRBJ2-3,TRBV30,CAWSVGSGPRTDTQYF,TGTGCCTGGAGTGTCGGTAGCGGACCACGCACAGATACGCAGTATTTT
13,many,.,TRBJ2-1,TRBV24-1,CATSDLGTGEQFF,TGTGCCACCAGTGATTTAGGGACGGGCGAGCAGTTCTTC
14,.,.,TRBJ2-2,TRBV14,CASSQSLVPGELFF,TGTGCCAGCAGCCAGTCACTAGTCCCCGGGGAGCTGTTTTTT
13,many,.,TRBJ1-1,TRBV27,CASQLEGHTEAFF,TGTGCCAGCCAGCTGGAAGGGCACACTGAAGCTTTCTTT
11,many,.,TRBJ2-3,TRBV20-1,CSAVYFDTQYF,TGCAGTGCTGTATATTTTGATACGCAGTATTTT
14,many,TRBD1,TRBJ2-5,TRBV7-2,CASSRTGAQETQYF,TGTGCCAGCAGTAGGACAGGGGCCCAAGAGACCCAGTACTTC
13,many,.,TRBJ2-3,TRBV4-3,CASSQDPADTQYF,TGCGCCAGCAGCCAAGATCCGGCAGATACGCAGTATTTT
15,medium-sized,TRBD1,TRBJ2-7,TRBV12-3/TRBV12-4,CASSLWPGQRIEQYF,TGTGCCAGCAGTTTGTGGCCGGGACAGAGAATCGAGCAGTACTTC
18,once,TRBD2,TRBJ2-1,TRBV19,CASSSKPKLAGQYNEQFF,TGTGCCAGTAGTTCAAAACCTAAACTAGCGGGGCAATACAATGAGCAGTTCTTC
15,medium-sized,.,TRBJ1-6,TRBV3-1,CASSQGTANNSPLHF,TGTGCCAGCAGCCAAGGGACAGCAAATAATTCACCCCTCCACTTT